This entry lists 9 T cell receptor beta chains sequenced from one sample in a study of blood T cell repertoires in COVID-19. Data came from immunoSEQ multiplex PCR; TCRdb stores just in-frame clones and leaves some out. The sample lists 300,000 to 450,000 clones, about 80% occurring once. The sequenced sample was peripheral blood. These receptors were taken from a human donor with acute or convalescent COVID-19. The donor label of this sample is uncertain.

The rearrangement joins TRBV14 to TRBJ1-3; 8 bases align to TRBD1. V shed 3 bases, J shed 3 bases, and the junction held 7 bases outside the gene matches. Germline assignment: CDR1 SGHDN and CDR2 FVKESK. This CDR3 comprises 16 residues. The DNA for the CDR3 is TGTGCCAGCAGCCACCCGACAGGGGATCGTGGAAACACCATATATTTT. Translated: CASSHPTGDRGNTIYF.

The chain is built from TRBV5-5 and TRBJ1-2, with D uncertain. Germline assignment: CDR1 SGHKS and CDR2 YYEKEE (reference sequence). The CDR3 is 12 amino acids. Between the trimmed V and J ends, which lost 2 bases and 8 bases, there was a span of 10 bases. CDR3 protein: CASSFLDRGYTF. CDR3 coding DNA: TGTGCCAGCAGCTTCCTAGATCGGGGCTACACCTTC. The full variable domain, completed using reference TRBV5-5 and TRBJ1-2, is DAGVTQSPTHLIKTRGQQVTLRCSPISGHKSVSWYQQVLGQGPQFIFQYYEKEERGRGNFPDRFSARQFPNYSSELNVNALLLGDSALYLCASSFLDRGYTFGSGTRLTVV.

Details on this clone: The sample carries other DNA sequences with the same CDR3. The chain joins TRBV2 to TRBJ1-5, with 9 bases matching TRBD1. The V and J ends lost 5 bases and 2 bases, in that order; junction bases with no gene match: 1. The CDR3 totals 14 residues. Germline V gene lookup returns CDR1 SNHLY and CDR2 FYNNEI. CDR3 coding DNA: TGTGCCAGCAGTAGACAGGGGGGCAATCAGCCCCAGCATTTT. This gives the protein CASSRQGGNQPQHF.

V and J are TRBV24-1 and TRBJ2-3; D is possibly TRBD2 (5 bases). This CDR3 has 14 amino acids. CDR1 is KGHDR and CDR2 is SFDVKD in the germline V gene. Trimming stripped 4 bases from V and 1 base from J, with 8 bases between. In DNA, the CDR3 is TGTGCCACCAGTGACGCCGGGGGCACAGATACGCAGTATTTT. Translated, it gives CATSDAGGTDTQYF.

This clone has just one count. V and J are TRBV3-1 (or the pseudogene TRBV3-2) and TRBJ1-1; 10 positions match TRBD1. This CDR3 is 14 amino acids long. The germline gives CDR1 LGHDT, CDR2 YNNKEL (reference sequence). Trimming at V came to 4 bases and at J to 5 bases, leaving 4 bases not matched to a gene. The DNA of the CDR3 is TGTGCCAGCAGCCGGGGACAGGGGCGGACTGAAGCTTTCTTT. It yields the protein CASSRGQGRTEAFF.

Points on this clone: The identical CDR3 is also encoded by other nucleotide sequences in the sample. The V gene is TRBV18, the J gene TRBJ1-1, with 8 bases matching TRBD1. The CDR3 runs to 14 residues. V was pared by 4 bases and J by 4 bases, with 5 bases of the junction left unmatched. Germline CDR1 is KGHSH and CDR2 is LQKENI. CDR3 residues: CASSQGTGVTEAFF. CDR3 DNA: TGTGCCAGCTCACAAGGGACAGGCGTCACTGAAGCTTTCTTT.

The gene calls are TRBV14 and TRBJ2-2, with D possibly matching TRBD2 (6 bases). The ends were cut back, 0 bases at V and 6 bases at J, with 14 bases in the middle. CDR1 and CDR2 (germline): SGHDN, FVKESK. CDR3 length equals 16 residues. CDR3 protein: CASSQDRADYPGELFF. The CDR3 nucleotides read TGTGCCAGCAGCCAAGATCGAGCGGACTACCCCGGGGAGCTGTTTTTT.

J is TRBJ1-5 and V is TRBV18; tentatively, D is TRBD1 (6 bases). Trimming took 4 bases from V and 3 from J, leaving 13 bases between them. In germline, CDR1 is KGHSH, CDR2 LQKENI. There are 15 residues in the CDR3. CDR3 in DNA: TGTGCCAGCTCACTTAGGGGGGGTTCCAATCAGCCCCAGCATTTT. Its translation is CASSLRGGSNQPQHF.

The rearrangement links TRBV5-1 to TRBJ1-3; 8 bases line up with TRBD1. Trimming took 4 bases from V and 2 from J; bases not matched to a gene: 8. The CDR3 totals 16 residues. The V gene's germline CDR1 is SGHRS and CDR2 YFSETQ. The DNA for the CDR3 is TGCGCCAGCAGCCTGGACTTGACAGGGGCTGGAAACACCATATATTTT. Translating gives CASSLDLTGAGNTIYF.